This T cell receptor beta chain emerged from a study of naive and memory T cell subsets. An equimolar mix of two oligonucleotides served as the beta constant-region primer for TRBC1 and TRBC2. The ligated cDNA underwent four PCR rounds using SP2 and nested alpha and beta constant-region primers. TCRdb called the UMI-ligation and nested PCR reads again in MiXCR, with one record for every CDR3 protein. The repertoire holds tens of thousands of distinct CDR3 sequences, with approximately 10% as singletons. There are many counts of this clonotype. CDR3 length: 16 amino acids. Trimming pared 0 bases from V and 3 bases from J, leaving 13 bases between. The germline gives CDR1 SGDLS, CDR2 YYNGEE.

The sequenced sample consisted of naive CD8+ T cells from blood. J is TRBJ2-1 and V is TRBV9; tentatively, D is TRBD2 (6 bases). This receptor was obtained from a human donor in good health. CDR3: CASSVAGRPDYNEQFF. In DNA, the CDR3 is TGTGCCAGCAGCGTAGCTGGGAGGCCCGACTACAATGAGCAGTTCTTC.